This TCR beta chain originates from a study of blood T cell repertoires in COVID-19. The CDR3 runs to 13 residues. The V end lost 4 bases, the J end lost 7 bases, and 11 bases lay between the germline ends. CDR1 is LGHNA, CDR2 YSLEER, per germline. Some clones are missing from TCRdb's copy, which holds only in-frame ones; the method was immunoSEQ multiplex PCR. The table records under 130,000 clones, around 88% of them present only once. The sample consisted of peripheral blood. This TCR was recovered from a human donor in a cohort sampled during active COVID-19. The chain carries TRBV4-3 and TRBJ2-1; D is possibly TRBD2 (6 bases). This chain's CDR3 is CASSLGTSNEQFF. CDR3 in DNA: TGCGCCAGCAGCCTCGGGACTTCAAATGAGCAGTTCTTC.